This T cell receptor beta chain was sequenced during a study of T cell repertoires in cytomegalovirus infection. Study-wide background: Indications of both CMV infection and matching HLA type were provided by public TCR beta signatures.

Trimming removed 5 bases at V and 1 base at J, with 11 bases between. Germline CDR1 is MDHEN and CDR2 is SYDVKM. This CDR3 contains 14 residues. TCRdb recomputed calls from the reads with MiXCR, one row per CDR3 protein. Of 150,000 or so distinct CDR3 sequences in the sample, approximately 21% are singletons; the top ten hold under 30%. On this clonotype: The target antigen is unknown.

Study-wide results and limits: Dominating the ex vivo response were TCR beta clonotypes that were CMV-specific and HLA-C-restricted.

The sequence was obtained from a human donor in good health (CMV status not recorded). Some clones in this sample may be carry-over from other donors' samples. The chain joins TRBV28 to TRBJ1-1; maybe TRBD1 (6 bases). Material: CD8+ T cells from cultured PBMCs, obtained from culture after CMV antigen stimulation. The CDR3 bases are TGTGCCAGCAGTACGGGACACCAGAACACTGAAGCTTTCTTT. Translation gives CASSTGHQNTEAFF.